The 10 T cell receptor beta chains below were found in one sample sequenced in a study of breast tumors, draining lymph nodes, adjacent tissues. TCRdb redid the calling of the multiplex PCR reads with MiXCR, one entry per CDR3 protein. The table includes over 10,000 distinct CDR3 sequences, 30% to 45% detected once. Sequences were obtained from breast tumor tissue. The source of these receptors is a female donor with breast cancer. Some clones in this sample may be carry-over from other donors' samples.

This chain uses TRBV15 with TRBJ2-2, with a tentative D call TRBD2 (6 bases). Germline-derived CDR1 and CDR2 are LNHNV and YYDKDF (reference sequence). Trimming took 3 bases from V and 1 from J, leaving 15 bases between them. The CDR3 has 17 residues. Here the CDR3 DNA reads TGTGCCACCAGCAGTGATTCCGGGAGCCTGAACACCGGGGAGCTGTTTTTT. It codes for CATSSDSGSLNTGELFF.

The chain uses TRBV5-1 and TRBJ1-4; D gene uncertain. This CDR3 is built from 14 residues. Germline lookup yields CDR1 SGHRS and CDR2 YFSETQ. The V gene lost 0 bases and the J gene lost 7 bases, with 10 bases spanning the gap. The CDR3: CASSLEAVGEKLFF. The CDR3 region has the DNA TGCGCCAGCAGCTTGGAGGCCGTCGGTGAAAAACTGTTTTTT. Looking up the rest from reference TRBV5-1 and TRBJ1-4 gives the full variable domain: KAGVTQTPRYLIKTRGQQVTLSCSPISGHRSVSWYQQTPGQGLQFLFEYFSETQRNKGNFPGRFSGRQFSNSRSEMNVSTLELGDSALYLCASSLEAVGEKLFFGSGTQLSVL.

This clonotype came up once. The V gene is TRBV6-4, the J gene TRBJ2-3, with 15 bases fitting TRBD2. CDR1 MRHNA and CDR2 SNTAGT come from the germline V gene. This CDR3 is built from 16 residues. The V and J ends lost 5 bases and 3 bases, in that order; junction bases with no gene match: 3. The CDR3 loop is CASSTGTSGRTDTQYF. The DNA of the CDR3 is TGTGCCAGCAGTACCGGGACTAGCGGGAGGACAGATACGCAGTATTTT.

This clonotype was seen a few times. The V and J genes are TRBV10-3 and TRBJ1-1, with no clear D. CDR1 and CDR2 from the germline V gene are ENHRY and SYGVKD. CDR3 length: 16 amino acids. V shed 4 bases and J shed 0 bases, with 15 bases lying between them. CDR3 sequence reads: CAISVGGDFMNTEAFF. DNA of the CDR3: TGTGCCATCAGTGTGGGAGGCGATTTTATGAACACTGAAGCTTTCTTT.

This clonotype was seen at least ten times. This rearrangement joins TRBV11-3 to TRBJ2-1; 10 bases are a match to TRBD1. The CDR3 covers 15 residues. The germline V gene has CDR1 SGHNT and CDR2 YENEEA. The J segment lost 2 bases and the V segment lost 5 bases, leaving 3 bases of the junction unmatched. The DNA for the CDR3 is TGTGCCAGCAGCGCCGGGACAGGGGCCTACAATGAGCAGTTCTTC. It translates to CASSAGTGAYNEQFF.

Concerning this clonotype: A junction end diverges from the germline sequence, so it may reflect a read error. This chain connects TRBV7-9 to TRBJ2-1; the D is unclear. The CDR3 covers 13 residues. Germline-derived CDR1 and CDR2 are SEHNR and FQNEAQ (reference sequence). The DNA for the CDR3 is TGTGCCTGCAGCTTTGACTCCTACAGTGAGCAGTTCTTC. As protein: CACSFDSYSEQFF.

J is TRBJ1-1 and V is TRBV18; 10 nucleotides match TRBD1. Germline V gene data show CDR1 as KGHSH and CDR2 as LQKENI. CDR3 size: 12 residues. V lost 5 bases to trimming and J lost 7 bases; unmatched junction nucleotides: 1. Written as DNA, the CDR3 is TGTGCCAGCTCAGGACAGGGGGATGAAGCTTTCTTT. Translation: CASSGQGDEAFF.

By sample share, this clonotype is medium-sized. The rearrangement uses TRBV6-1 and TRBJ2-3, with D perhaps TRBD1 (5 bases). Looked up from germline, CDR1 is MNHNS and CDR2 is SASEGT. This CDR3 is 15 amino acids long. Trimming shortened V by 6 bases and J by 2 bases, and 15 bases separated the two germline ends. The CDR3: CASRTLRTSTDTQYF. CDR3 DNA sequence: TGTGCCAGCAGAACTCTACGGACATCCACAGATACGCAGTATTTT.

This clonotype is categorized as medium-sized (0.01 to 0.1%). This CDR3 reads CSAGLTGVSDTQYF. CDR3 bases: TGCAGTGCTGGTCTCACGGGGGTTTCAGATACGCAGTATTTT. The V call is TRBV20-1, the J call TRBJ2-3, with D maybe TRBD2 (6 bases). V shed 5 bases and J shed 4 bases, with 16 bases lying between them. Germline V CDR1 and CDR2: DFQATT, SNEGSKA (reference sequence). This CDR3 is built from 14 residues.

The rearrangement joins TRBV5-1 to TRBJ2-7; TRBD2 aligns across 11 bases. The CDR3 has 15 residues. Germline trimming cut 4 bases from V and 3 bases from J; bases unmatched to any gene: 6. Germline lookup yields CDR1 SGHRS and CDR2 YFSETQ. DNA for the CDR3: TGCGCCAGCAGCACCACTAGCGGGGGTGTCTACGAGCAGTACTTC. It encodes CASSTTSGGVYEQYF.